This T cell receptor (beta chain) was sequenced for a study of blood T cell repertoires in COVID-19. Overall study context: Some COVID-19 samples were acute and others convalescent; all came from the United States, Italy and Spain. Nucleic acid was either cDNA or gDNA, and it came from T cells, B-cell-depleted T cells, or PBMCs.

Participants, about 18 to 90 years old, spanned around 26 US areas. Researchers sorted participants into cohorts using their self-reported clinical history. The CDR3 covers 17 residues. The V gene's germline CDR1 is KGHSH and CDR2 LQKENI. Trimming cost V 4 bases and J 4 bases; bases outside gene matches: 13. Assay: immunoSEQ multiplex PCR; the TCRdb copy retains only in-frame clones and omits some. This sample carries hundreds of thousands of clones, around 87% of them seen once, and the ten largest clones take about 2.1%. This receptor was obtained from a man aged 35-49 years in a cohort exposed to, infected with or recovered from COVID-19 (not recorded which). The sample consisted of PBMCs or T cells enriched from blood (not recorded which). The chain joins TRBV18 to TRBJ1-2; 9 positions match TRBD1. Here the CDR3 reads CASSRPGQGEVGYGYTF. The CDR3 DNA follows: TGTGCCAGCTCACGACCGGGACAGGGAGAGGTCGGCTATGGCTACACCTTC.